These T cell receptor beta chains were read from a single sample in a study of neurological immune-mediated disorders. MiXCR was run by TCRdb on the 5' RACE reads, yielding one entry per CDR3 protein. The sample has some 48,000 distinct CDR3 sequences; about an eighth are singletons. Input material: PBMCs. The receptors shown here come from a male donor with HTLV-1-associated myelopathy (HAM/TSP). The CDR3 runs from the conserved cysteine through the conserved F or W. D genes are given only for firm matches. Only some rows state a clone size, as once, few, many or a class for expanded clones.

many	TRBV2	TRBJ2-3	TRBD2	TGTGCCAGCAGCCAGACTAGCGGGGGGGCAGATACGCAGTATTTT	CASSQTSGGADTQYF
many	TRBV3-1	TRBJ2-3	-	TGTGCCAGCAGCCAAGTGGAAAGGAGTCGAACGCAGTATTTT	CASSQVERSRTQYF
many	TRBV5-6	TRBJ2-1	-	TGTGCCAGCAGCTTGGACGACGGAGACAATGAGCAGTTCTTC	CASSLDDGDNEQFF
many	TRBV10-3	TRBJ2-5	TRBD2	TGTGCCATCAGTGTCTCGGGGGGGGAGGAGACCCAGTACTTC	CAISVSGGEETQYF
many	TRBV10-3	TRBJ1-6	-	TGTGCCACCATGCTGGGGACACCAAATAATTCACCCCTCCACTTT	CATMLGTPNNSPLHF
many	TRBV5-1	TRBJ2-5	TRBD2	TGCGCCAGCAGCCGGGGGGGGCCACAAGAGACCCAGTACTTC	CASSRGGPQETQYF
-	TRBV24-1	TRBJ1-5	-	TGTGCCACCAGTGTGAGGTACCGGTACGGGGGTTGTTGCAATCAGCCCCAACATTTT	CATSVRYRYGGCCNQPQHF
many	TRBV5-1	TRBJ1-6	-	TGCGCCAGCAGCTTGTGGGGGGCGCGGAATTCACCCCTCCACTTT	CASSLWGARNSPLHF
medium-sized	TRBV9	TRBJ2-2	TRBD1	TGTGCCAGCAGCTCCCAGACAGGGAGCCCCGGGGAGCTGTTTTTT	CASSSQTGSPGELFF
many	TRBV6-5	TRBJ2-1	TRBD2	TGTGCCAGCACGGAAACTAGCGGGGGGGTCCATGAGCAGTTCTTC	CASTETSGGVHEQFF
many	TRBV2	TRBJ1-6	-	TGTGCCAGCAGTGCCGGAAGAGGTTCACCCCTCCACTTT	CASSAGRGSPLHF
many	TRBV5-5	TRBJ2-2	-	TGTGCCAGCAGCTTGTTCGTAGAGCTGTTTTTT	CASSLFVELFF
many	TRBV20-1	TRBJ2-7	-	TGCAGTGCTTGTAGGGACGGCTGCTACGAGCAGTACTTC	CSACRDGCYEQYF
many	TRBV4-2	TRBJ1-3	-	TGTGCCAGCAGCCAAAACAGGATCTCTGGAAACACCATATATTTT	CASSQNRISGNTIYF
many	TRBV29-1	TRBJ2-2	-	TGCAGCGTTCCCCGGGACCCATACACCGGGGAGCTGTTTTTT	CSVPRDPYTGELFF
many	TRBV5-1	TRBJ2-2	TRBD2	TGCGCCAGCAGCTTGAGGGCTAGCGGGCTGAACACCGGGGAGCTGTTTTTT	CASSLRASGLNTGELFF
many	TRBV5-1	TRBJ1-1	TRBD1	TGCGCCAGCAGCTGGGGTGGGACAGCGAACACTGAAGCTTTCTTT	CASSWGGTANTEAFF
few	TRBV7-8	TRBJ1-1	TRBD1	TGTGCCAGCAGCTTCGGACAGGGGGCTTTCTTT	CASSFGQGAFF
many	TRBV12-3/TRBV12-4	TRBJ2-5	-	TGTGCCAGCAACACAGCCTTAGGGACCCAGTACTTC	CASNTALGTQYF
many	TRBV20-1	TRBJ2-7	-	TGCAGTGCTAGAGCCCCGACCGGGACGCCTGCCTACGAGCAGTACTTC	CSARAPTGTPAYEQYF
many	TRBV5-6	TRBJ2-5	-	TGTGCCAGCAGCTTGCCGGGGGCCTTGCAAGAGACCCAGTACTTC	CASSLPGALQETQYF
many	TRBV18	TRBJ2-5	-	TGTGCCAGCTCACCGACATCGTCCCAGTCCGAGACCCAGTACTTC	CASSPTSSQSETQYF
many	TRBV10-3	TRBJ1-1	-	TGTGCCATCAGTGAGTTGGCACCAAGCCGCGGTACTGAAGCTTTCTTT	CAISELAPSRGTEAFF
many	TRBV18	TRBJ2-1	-	TGTGCCAGCTCAGGGTACGATGAGCAGTTCTTC	CASSGYDEQFF
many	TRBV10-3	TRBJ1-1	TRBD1	TGTGCCATCAGTCCCGGGACAGAGAGGACTGAAGCTTTCTTT	CAISPGTERTEAFF
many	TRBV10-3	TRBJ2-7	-	TGTGCCATCAGTGAGGGGGGGTTACCCTACGAGCAGTACTTC	CAISEGGLPYEQYF
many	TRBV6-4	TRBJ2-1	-	TGTGCCAGCAGTGACAACCGCTTGGCAGGAGGGGAGAATAGCTCCTACAATGAGCAGTTCTTC	CASSDNRLAGGENSSYNEQFF
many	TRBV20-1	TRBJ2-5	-	TGCAGTGCACCGCCCCTAGCGAGAGAGACCCAGTACTTC	CSAPPLARETQYF
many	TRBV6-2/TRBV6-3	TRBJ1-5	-	TGTGCCAGCACTCCCTCGACCGAGTTCAATCAGCCCCAGCATTTT	CASTPSTEFNQPQHF
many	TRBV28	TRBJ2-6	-	TGTGCCAGCAGTTTATTTAAGGGCTCTGGGGCCAACGTCCTGACTTTC	CASSLFKGSGANVLTF
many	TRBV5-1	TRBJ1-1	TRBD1	TGCGCCAGCCTCGACAGGGGCGGCGGGGGCACTGAAGCTTTCTTT	CASLDRGGGGTEAFF
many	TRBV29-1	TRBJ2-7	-	TGCAGCGTCTCGGGACTGACTTCCTACGAGCAGTACTTC	CSVSGLTSYEQYF
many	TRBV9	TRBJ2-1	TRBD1	TGTGCCAGCAGCGTAGGGACAGGGTTTGGGTACAATGAGCAGTTCTTC	CASSVGTGFGYNEQFF
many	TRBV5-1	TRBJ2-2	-	TGCGCCAGCAGCCCTTGGACCCTCAACACCGGGGAGCTGTTTTTT	CASSPWTLNTGELFF
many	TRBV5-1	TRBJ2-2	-	TGCGCCAGCAGCTTGGAGGTGGGATTGAACACCGGGGAGCTGTTTTTT	CASSLEVGLNTGELFF
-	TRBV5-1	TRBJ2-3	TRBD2	TGCGCCAGCAGCTTAACGGCGGGGGAGGCAGATACGCAGTATTTT	CASSLTAGEADTQYF
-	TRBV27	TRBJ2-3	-	TGTGCCAGCAGGCTCGCGGCGTTTAGCACAGATACGCAGTATTTT	CASRLAAFSTDTQYF
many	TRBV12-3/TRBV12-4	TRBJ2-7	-	TGTGCCAGCACGGGCTCGGGTGCCTACGAGCAGTACTTC	CASTGSGAYEQYF
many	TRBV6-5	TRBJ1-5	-	TGTGCCAGCAGAGTTAGCGGAGGTTCGCCCCAGCATTTT	CASRVSGGSPQHF
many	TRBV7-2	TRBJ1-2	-	TGTGCCAGCAGCACAACAGGGAGGGCCAACTATGGCTACACCTTC	CASSTTGRANYGYTF
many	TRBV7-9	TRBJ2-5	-	TGTGCCAGCAGCTTATCCGGGATCCCCGAAGAGACCCAGTACTTC	CASSLSGIPEETQYF
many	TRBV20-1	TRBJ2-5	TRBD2	TGCAGTGCTAGAGATGGGTATAGCGGGGGGGATAACGGGCCGAAAGAGACCCAGTACTTC	CSARDGYSGGDNGPKETQYF
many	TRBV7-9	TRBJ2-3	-	TGTGCCGTCGTAGAGGGCACAGATACGCAGTATTTT	CAVVEGTDTQYF
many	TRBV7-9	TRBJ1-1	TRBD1	TGTGCCACATGGGCCAGGGAGGGGGCAACTGAAGCTTTCTTT	CATWAREGATEAFF
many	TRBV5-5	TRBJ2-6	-	TGTGCCAGCAGCTCACAGGGATTCTCTGGGGCCAACGTCCTGACTTTC	CASSSQGFSGANVLTF
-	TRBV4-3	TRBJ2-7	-	TGCGCCAGCAGCCAAGGAGGTGGATACGAGCAGTACTTC	CASSQGGGYEQYF
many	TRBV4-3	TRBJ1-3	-	TGCGCCAGCAGCCAAGTTGCTCCAGGTGCGAGCTCTGGAAACACCATATATTTT	CASSQVAPGASSGNTIYF
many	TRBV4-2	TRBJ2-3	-	TGTGCCAGCAGCCAAGATTATGGTAGTTCGGGCACAGATACGCAGTATTTT	CASSQDYGSSGTDTQYF
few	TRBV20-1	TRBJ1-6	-	TGCAGTGCTACAAACCCCGGACGGGGATATTCACCCCTCCACTTT	CSATNPGRGYSPLHF